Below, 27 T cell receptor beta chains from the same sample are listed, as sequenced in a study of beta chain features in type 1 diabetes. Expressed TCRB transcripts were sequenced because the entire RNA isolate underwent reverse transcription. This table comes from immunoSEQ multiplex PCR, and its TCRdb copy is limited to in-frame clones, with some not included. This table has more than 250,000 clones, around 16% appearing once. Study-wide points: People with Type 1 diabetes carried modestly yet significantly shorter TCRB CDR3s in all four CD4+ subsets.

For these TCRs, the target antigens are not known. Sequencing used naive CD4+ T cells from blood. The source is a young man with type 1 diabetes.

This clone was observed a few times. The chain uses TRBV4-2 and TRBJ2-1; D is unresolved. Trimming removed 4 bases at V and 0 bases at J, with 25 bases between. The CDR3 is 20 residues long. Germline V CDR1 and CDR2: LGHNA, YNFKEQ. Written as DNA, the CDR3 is TGTGCCAGCAGCCCGCCTGGGCAGGTACCTGACACAAGCTCCTACAATGAGCAGTTCTTC. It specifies CASSPPGQVPDTSSYNEQFF.

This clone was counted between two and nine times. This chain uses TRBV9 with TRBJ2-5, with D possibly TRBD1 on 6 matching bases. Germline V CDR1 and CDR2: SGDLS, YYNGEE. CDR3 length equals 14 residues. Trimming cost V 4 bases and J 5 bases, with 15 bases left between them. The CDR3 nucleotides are TGTGCCAGCAGCCCAGGGGACATAGGGGAGACCCAGTACTTC. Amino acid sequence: CASSPGDIGETQYF.

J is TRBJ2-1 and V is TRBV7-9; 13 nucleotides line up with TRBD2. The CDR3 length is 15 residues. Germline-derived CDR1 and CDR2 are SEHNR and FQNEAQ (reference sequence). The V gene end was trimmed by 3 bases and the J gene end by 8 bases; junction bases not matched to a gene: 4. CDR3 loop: CASSFGTSGIDEQFF. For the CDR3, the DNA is TGTGCCAGCAGCTTCGGGACTAGCGGGATCGATGAGCAGTTCTTC.

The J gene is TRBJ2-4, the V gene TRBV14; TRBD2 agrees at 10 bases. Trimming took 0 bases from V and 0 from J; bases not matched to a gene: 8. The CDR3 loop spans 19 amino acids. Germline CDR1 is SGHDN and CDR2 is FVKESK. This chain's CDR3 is CASSQDLTSGFIAKNIQYF. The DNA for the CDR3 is TGTGCCAGCAGCCAAGATCTGACTAGCGGGTTCATAGCCAAAAACATTCAGTACTTC.

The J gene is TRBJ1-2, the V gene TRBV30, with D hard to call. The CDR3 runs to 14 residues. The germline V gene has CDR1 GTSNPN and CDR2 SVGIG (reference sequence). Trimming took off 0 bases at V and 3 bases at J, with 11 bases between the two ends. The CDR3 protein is CAWSVLRSYYGYTF. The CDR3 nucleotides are TGTGCCTGGAGTGTACTGCGTTCGTACTATGGCTACACCTTC. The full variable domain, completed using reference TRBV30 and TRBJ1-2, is SQTIHQWPATLVQPVGSPLSLECTVEGTSNPNLYWYRQAAGRGLQLLFYSVGIGQISSEVPQNLSASRPQDRQFILSSKKLLLSDSGFYLCAWSVLRSYYGYTFGSGTRLTVV.

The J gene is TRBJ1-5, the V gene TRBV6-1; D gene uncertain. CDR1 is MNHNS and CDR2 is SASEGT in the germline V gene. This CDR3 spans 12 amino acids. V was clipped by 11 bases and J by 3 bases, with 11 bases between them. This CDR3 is CAAREDNQPQHF. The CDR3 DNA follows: TGTGCCGCCCGGGAAGACAATCAGCCCCAGCATTTT.

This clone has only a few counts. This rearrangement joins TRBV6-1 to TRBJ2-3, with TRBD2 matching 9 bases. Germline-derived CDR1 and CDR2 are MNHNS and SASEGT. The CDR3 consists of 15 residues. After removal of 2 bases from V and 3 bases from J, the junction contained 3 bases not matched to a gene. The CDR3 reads CASSEKSGRTDTQYF. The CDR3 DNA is TGTGCCAGCAGTGAAAAGAGCGGGAGGACAGATACGCAGTATTTT.

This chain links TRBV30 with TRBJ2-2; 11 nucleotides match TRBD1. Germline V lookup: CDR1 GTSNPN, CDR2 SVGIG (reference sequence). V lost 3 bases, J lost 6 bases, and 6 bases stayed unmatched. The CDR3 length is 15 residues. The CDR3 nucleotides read TGTGCCTGGAGGTCACCGGGACAGGGGGCCGGGGAGCTGTTTTTT. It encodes CAWRSPGQGAGELFF. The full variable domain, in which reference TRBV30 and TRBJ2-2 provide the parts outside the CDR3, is SQTIHQWPATLVQPVGSPLSLECTVEGTSNPNLYWYRQAAGRGLQLLFYSVGIGQISSEVPQNLSASRPQDRQFILSSKKLLLSDSGFYLCAWRSPGQGAGELFFGEGSRLTVL.

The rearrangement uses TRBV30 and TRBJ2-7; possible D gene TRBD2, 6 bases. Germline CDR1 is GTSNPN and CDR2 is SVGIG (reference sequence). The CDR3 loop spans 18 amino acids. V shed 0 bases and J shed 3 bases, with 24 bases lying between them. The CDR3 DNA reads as TGTGCCTGGAGTGTCCGGCAGTTGCTTCGGGACTCGTACTACGAGCAGTACTTC. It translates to CAWSVRQLLRDSYYEQYF.

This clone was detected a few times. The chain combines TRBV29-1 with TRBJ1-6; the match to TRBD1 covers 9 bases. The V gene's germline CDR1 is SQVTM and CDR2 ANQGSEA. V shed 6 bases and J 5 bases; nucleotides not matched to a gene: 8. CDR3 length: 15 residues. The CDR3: CSVGNGTGNNSPLHF. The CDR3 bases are TGCAGCGTAGGAAATGGGACAGGGAATAATTCACCCCTCCACTTT.

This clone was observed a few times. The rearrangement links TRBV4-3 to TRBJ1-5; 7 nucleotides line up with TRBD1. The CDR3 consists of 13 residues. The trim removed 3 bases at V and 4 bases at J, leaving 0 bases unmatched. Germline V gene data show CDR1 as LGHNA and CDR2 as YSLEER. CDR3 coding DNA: TGCGCCAGCAGCCAGACAGGGAATCAGCCCCAGCATTTT. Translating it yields CASSQTGNQPQHF.

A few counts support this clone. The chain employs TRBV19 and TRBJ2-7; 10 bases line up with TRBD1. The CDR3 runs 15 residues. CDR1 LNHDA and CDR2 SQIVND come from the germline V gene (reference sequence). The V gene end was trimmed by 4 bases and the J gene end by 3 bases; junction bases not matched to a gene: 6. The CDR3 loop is CASSNYGDRGYEQYF. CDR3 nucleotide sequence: TGTGCCAGTAGTAACTATGGGGACAGGGGCTACGAGCAGTACTTC.

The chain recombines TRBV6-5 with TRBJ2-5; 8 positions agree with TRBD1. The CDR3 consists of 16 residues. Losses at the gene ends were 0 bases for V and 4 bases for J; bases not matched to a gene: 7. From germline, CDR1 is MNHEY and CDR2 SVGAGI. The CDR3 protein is CASSYSAGTGGETQYF. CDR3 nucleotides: TGTGCCAGCAGTTACTCCGCTGGGACAGGTGGAGAGACCCAGTACTTC.

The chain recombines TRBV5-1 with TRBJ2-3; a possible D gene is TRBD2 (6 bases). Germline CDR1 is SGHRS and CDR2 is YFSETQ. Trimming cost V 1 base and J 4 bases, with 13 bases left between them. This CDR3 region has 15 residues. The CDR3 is CASSLQMEGADTQYF. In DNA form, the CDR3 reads TGCGCCAGCAGCTTGCAGATGGAGGGTGCAGATACGCAGTATTTT.

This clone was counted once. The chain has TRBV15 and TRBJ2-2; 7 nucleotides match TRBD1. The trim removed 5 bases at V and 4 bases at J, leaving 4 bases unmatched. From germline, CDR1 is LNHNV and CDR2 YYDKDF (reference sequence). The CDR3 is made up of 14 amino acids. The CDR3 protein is CATSYAGGTGELFF. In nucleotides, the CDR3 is TGTGCCACCAGCTATGCAGGGGGCACCGGGGAGCTGTTTTTT.

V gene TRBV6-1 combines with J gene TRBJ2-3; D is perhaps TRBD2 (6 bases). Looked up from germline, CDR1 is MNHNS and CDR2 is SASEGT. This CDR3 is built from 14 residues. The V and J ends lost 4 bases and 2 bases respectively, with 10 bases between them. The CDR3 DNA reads TGTGCCAGCAGTGTGGGGGGAAACACAGATACGCAGTATTTT. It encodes CASSVGGNTDTQYF.

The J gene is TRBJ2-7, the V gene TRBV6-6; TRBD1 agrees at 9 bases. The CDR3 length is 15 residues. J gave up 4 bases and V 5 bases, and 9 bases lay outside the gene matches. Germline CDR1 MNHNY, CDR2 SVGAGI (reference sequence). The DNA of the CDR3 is TGTGCCAGCAGTCAACACAGGGGGCATACTTACGAGCAGTACTTC. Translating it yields CASSQHRGHTYEQYF.

DNA of the CDR3: TGCAGCGTTCAGCACAGGCAAACCTACGAGCAGTACTTC. As protein: CSVQHRQTYEQYF. The chain has TRBV29-1 and TRBJ2-7; tentatively, D is TRBD1 (5 bases). V shed 5 bases and J shed 2 bases, with 13 bases lying between them. The germline CDR1 and CDR2 sequences are SQVTM and ANQGSEA. There are 13 residues in the CDR3.

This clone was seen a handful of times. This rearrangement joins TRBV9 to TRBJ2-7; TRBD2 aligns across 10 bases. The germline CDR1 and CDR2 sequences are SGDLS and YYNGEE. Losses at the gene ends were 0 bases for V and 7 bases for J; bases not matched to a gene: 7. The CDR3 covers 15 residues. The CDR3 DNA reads TGTGCCAGCAGCGTAGCTACTAGCGGGGCCGCGGAGCAGTACTTC. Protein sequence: CASSVATSGAAEQYF. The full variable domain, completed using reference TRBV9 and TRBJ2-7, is DSGVTQTPKHLITATGQRVTLRCSPRSGDLSVYWYQQSLDQGLQFLIQYYNGEERAKGNILERFSAQQFPDLHSELNLSSLELGDSALYFCASSVATSGAAEQYFGPGTRLTVT.

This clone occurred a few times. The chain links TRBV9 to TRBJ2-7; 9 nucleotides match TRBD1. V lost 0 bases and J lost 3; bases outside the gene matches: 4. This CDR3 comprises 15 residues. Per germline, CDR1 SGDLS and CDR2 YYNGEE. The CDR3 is CASSVGGDRDYEQYF. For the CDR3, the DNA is TGTGCCAGCAGCGTAGGAGGGGACAGGGACTACGAGCAGTACTTC.

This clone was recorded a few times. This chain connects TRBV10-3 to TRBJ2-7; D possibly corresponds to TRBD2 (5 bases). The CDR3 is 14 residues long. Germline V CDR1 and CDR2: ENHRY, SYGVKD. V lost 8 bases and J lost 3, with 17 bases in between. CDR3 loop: CAIGTLGRFYEQYF. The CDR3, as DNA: TGTGCCATCGGCACGTTAGGGAGATTCTACGAGCAGTACTTC.

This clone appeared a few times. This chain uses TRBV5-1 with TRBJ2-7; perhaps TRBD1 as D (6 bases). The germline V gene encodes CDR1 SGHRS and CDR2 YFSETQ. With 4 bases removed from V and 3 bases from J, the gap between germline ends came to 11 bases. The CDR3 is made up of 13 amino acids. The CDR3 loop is CASSKDRNYEQYF. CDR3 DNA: TGCGCCAGCAGCAAAGACAGGAACTACGAGCAGTACTTC.

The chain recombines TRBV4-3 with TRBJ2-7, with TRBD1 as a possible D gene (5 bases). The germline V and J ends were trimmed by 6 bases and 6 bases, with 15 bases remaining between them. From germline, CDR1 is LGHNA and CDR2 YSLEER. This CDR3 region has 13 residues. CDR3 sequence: CASSLRTSAEQYF. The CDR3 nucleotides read TGCGCCAGCAGTCTTAGGACATCGGCCGAGCAGTACTTC.

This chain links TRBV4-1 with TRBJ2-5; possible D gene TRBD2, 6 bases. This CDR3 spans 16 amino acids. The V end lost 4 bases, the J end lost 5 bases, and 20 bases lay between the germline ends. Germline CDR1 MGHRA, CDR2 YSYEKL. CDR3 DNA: TGCGCCAGCAGCCGAAATACTCGACTAGTATCGGAGACCCAGTACTTC. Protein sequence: CASSRNTRLVSETQYF.

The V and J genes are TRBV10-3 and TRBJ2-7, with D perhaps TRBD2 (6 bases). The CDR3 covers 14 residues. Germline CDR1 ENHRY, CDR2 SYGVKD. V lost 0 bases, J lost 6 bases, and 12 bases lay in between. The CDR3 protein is CAISESTRWGEQYF. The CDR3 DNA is TGTGCCATCAGTGAGTCGACTAGATGGGGCGAGCAGTACTTC.

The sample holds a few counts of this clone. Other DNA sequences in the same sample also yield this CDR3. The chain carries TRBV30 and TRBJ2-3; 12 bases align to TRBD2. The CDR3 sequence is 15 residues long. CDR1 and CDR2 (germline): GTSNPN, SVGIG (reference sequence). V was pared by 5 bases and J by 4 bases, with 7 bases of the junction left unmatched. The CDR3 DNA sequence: TGTGCCTGGTCTAGACTAGCGGGAGCAGCAGATACGCAGTATTTT. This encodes CAWSRLAGAADTQYF. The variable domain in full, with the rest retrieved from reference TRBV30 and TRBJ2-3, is SQTIHQWPATLVQPVGSPLSLECTVEGTSNPNLYWYRQAAGRGLQLLFYSVGIGQISSEVPQNLSASRPQDRQFILSSKKLLLSDSGFYLCAWSRLAGAADTQYFGPGTRLTVL.

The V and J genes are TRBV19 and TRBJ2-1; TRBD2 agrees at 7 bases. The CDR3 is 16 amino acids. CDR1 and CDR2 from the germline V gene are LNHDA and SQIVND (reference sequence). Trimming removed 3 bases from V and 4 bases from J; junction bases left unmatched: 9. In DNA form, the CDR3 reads TGTGCCAGTAGTATTCGGGTGGGAGGGCCGTACAATGAGCAGTTCTTC. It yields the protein CASSIRVGGPYNEQFF.